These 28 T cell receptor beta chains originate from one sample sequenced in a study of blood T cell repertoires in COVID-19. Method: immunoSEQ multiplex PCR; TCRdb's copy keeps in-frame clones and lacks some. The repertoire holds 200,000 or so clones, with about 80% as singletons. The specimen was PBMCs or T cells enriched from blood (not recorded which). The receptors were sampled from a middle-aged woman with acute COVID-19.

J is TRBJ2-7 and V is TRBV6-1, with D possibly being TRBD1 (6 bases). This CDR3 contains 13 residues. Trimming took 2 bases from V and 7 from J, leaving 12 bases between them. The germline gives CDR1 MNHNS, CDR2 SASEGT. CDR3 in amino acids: CASSEMTGLEQYF. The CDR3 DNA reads TGTGCCAGCAGTGAAATGACAGGCCTTGAGCAGTACTTC.

The CDR3 DNA follows: TGTGCCAGCAGTTACTCTGGGACAGCTGAAGCTTTCTTT. It specifies CASSYSGTAEAFF. This chain connects TRBV6-5 to TRBJ1-1, with TRBD1 matching 7 bases. V lost 0 bases, J lost 6 bases, and 1 base stayed unmatched. The germline V gene has CDR1 MNHEY and CDR2 SVGAGI. This CDR3 is built from 13 residues.

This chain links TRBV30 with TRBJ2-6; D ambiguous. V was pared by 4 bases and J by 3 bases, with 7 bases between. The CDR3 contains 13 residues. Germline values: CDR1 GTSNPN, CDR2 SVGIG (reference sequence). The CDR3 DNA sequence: TGTGCCTGGATCGTTCTTGGGGCCAACGTCCTGACTTTC. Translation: CAWIVLGANVLTF. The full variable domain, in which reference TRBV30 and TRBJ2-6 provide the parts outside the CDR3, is SQTIHQWPATLVQPVGSPLSLECTVEGTSNPNLYWYRQAAGRGLQLLFYSVGIGQISSEVPQNLSASRPQDRQFILSSKKLLLSDSGFYLCAWIVLGANVLTFGAGSRLTVL.

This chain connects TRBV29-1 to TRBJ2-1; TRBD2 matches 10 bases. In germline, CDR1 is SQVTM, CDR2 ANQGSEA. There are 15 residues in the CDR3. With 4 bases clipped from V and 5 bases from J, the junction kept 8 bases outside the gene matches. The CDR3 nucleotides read TGCAGCGTTGTGCCCTGGAGCGGGAGGGACAATGAGCAGTTCTTC. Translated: CSVVPWSGRDNEQFF.

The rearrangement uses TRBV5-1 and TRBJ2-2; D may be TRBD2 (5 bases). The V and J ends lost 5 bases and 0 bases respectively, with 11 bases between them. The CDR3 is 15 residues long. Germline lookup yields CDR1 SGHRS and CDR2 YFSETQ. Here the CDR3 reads CASRPRVANTGELFF. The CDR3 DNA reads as TGCGCCAGCAGGCCGAGGGTGGCGAACACCGGGGAGCTGTTTTTT.

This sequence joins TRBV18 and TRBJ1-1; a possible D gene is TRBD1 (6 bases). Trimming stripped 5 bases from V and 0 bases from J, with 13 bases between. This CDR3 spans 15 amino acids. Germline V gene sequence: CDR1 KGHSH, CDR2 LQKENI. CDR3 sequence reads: CASSIRQAMNTEAFF. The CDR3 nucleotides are TGTGCCAGCTCAATCCGACAGGCAATGAACACTGAAGCTTTCTTT. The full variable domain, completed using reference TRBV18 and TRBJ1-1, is NAGVMQNPRHLVRRRGQEARLRCSPMKGHSHVYWYRQLPEEGLKFMVYLQKENIIDESGMPKERFSAEFPKEGPSILRIQQVVRGDSAAYFCASSIRQAMNTEAFFGQGTRLTVV.

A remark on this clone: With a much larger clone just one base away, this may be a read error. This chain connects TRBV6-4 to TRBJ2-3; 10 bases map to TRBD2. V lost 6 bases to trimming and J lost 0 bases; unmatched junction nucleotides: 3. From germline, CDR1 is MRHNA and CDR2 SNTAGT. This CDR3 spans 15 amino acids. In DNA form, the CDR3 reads TGTGCCAGCAGCCCGACTAGCGGGAGCACAGATACGCAGTATTTT. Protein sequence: CASSPTSGSTDTQYF.

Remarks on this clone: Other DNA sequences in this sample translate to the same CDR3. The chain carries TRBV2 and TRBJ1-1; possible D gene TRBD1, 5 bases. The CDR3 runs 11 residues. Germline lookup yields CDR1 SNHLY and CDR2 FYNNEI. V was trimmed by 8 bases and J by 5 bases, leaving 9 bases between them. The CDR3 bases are TGTGCCAGCCTGGGGGGGACTGAAGCTTTCTTT. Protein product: CASLGGTEAFF.

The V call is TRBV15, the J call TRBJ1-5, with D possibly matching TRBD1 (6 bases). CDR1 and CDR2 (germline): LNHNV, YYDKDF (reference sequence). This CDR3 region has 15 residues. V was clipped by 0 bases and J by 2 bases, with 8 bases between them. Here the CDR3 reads CATSREQGGNQPQHF. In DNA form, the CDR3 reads TGTGCCACCAGCAGAGAACAGGGAGGCAATCAGCCCCAGCATTTT.

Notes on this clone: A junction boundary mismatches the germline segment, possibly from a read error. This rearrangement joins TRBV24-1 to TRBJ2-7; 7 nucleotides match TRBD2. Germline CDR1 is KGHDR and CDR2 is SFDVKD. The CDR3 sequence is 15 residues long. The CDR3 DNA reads TGTGCCACCAGTGAAAGACTAGCTTACTCCTACAAGCAGTACTTC. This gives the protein CATSERLAYSYKQYF.

CDR3 amino acids: CASSANSGNQPQHF. The CDR3 DNA reads as TGTGCCAGCAGCGCTAACAGTGGCAATCAGCCCCAGCATTTT. The chain uses TRBV7-8 and TRBJ1-5, with D unclear. Trimming left V 5 bases short and J 2 bases short, with 10 bases between. Germline values: CDR1 SGHVS, CDR2 FQNEAQ. There are 14 residues in the CDR3.

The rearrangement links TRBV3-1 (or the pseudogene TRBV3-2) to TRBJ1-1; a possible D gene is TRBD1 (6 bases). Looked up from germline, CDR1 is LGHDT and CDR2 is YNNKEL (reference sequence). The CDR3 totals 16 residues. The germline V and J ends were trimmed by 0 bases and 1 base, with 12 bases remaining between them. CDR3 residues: CASSQEGGRRNTEAFF. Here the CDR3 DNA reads TGTGCCAGCAGCCAAGAGGGGGGGCGAAGGAACACTGAAGCTTTCTTT.

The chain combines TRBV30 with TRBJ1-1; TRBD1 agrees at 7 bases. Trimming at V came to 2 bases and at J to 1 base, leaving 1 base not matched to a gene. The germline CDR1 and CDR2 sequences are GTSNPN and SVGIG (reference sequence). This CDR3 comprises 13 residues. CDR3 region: CAWSWTGNTEAFF. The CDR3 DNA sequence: TGTGCCTGGAGTTGGACAGGGAACACTGAAGCTTTCTTT.

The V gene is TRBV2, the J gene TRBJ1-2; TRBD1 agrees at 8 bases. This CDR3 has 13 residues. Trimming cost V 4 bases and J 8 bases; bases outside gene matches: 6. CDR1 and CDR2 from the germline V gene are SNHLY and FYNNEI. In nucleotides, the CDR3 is TGTGCCAGCAGTGGGACAGGGTATGACGGCTACACCTTC. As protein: CASSGTGYDGYTF.

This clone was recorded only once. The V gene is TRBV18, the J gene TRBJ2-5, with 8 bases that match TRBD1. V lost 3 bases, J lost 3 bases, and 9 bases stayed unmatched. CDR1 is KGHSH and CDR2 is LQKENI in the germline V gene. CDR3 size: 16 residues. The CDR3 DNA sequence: TGTGCCAGCTCACCGGCAGGGGGCCTGGTAAAAGAGACCCAGTACTTC. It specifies CASSPAGGLVKETQYF.

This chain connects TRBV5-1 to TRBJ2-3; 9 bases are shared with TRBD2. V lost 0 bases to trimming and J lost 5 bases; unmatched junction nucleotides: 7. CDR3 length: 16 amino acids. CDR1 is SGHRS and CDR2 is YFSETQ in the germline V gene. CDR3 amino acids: CASSLEGGRAGDTQYF. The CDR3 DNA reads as TGCGCCAGCAGCTTGGAGGGCGGGAGGGCCGGAGATACGCAGTATTTT. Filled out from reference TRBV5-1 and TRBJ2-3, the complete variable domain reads KAGVTQTPRYLIKTRGQQVTLSCSPISGHRSVSWYQQTPGQGLQFLFEYFSETQRNKGNFPGRFSGRQFSNSRSEMNVSTLELGDSALYLCASSLEGGRAGDTQYFGPGTRLTVL.

CDR3 nucleotides: TGTGCCAGCACGCCGTTGGGCGGGAGGGCCGCGGGGACCGGGGAGCTGTTTTTT. It is translated as CASTPLGGRAAGTGELFF. The J gene is TRBJ2-2, the V gene TRBV27; 9 bases match TRBD2. Germline CDR1 and CDR2: MNHEY and SMNVEV (reference sequence). Germline trimming cut 7 bases from V and 5 bases from J; bases unmatched to any gene: 17. The CDR3 extends over 18 amino acids.

The CDR3 is CASSYSQGHNSPLHF. CDR3 nucleotide sequence: TGTGCCAGCAGTTACTCACAGGGGCATAATTCACCCCTCCACTTT. The chain employs TRBV6-2 or TRBV6-3 and TRBJ1-6; 7 bases map to TRBD1. This CDR3 comprises 15 residues. With 0 bases clipped from V and 5 bases from J, the junction kept 1 base outside the gene matches. CDR1 is MNHEY and CDR2 is SVGEGT in the germline V gene.

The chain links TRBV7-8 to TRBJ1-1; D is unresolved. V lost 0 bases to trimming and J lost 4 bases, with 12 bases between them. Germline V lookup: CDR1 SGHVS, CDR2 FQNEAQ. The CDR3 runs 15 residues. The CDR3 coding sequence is TGTGCCAGCAGCTTAGCGTCGGGGTCTGGCACTGAAGCTTTCTTT. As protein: CASSLASGSGTEAFF.

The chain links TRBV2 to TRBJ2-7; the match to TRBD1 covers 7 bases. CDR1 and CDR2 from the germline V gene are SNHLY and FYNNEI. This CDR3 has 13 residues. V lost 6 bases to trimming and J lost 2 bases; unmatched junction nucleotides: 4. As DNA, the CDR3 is TGTGCCAGCAGACAGGGGACCACCTACGAGCAGTACTTC. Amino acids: CASRQGTTYEQYF.

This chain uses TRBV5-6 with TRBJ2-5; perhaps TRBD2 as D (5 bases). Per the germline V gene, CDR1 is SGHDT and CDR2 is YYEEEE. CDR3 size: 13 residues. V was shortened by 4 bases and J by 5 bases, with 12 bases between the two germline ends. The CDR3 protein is CASSQLDWETQYF. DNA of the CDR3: TGTGCCAGCAGCCAACTAGACTGGGAGACCCAGTACTTC.

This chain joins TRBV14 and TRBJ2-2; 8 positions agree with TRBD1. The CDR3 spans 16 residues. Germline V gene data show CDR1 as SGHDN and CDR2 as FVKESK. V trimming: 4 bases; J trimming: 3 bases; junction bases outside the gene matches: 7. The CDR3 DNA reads TGTGCCAGCAGCCCAATCCAGGGGGCAGACACCGGGGAGCTGTTTTTT. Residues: CASSPIQGADTGELFF.

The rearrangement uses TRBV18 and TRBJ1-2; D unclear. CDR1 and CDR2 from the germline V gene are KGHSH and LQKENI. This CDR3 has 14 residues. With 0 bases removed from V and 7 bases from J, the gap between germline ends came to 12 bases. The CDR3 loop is CASSPPWTEGGYTF. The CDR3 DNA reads TGTGCCAGCTCACCACCGTGGACGGAGGGTGGCTACACCTTC.

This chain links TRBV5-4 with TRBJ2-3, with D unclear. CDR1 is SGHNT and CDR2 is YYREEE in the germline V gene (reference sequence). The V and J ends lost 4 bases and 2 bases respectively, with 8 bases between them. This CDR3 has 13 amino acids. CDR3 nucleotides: TGTGCCAGCAGCCCACAGATCACAGATACGCAGTATTTT. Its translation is CASSPQITDTQYF.

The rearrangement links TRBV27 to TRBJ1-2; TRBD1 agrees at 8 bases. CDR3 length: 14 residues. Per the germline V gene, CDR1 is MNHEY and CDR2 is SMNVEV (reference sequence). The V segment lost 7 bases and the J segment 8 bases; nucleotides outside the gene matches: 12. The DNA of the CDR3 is TGTGCCAGCATTCTTACTCGACAGGGGAAAGGCTACACCTTC. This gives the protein CASILTRQGKGYTF.

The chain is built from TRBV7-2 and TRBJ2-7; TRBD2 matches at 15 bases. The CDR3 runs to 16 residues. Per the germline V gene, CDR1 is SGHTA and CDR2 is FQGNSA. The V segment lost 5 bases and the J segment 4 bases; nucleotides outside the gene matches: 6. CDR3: CASSPPGLAGGYEQYF. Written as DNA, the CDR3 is TGTGCCAGCAGCCCCCCTGGACTAGCGGGAGGGTACGAGCAGTACTTC.

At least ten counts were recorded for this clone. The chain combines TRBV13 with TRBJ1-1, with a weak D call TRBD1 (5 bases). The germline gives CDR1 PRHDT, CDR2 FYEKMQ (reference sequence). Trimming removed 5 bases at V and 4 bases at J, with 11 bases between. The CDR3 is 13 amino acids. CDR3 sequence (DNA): TGTGCCAGCAGCAGGGGTTGGGGCACTGAAGCTTTCTTT. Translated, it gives CASSRGWGTEAFF.

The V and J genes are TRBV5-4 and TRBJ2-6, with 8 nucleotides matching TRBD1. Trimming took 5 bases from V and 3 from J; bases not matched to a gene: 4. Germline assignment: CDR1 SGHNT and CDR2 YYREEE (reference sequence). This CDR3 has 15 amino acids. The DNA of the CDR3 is TGTGCCAGCAGGTTAGGGACAGGTGGGGCCAACGTCCTGACTTTC. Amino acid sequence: CASRLGTGGANVLTF.